What follows are 24 T cell receptor beta chains derived from one specimen sequenced in a study of T cells in Graves' hyperthyroidism and ophthalmopathy. Template material for amplifying TCR beta CDR3 regions consisted of RNA transcripts. The HTBI primer set drove a first-round RT-PCR of the TCR CDR3. From the multiplex PCR reads, TCRdb called clonotypes with MiXCR, one entry per CDR3 protein. This sample has 200,000 to 250,000 distinct CDR3 sequences, with roughly 18% found just once. The sample comprised blood. The receptor source for this set is a man aged 50-59 years with Graves' hyperthyroidism.

This clonotype occurred many times. The CDR3 region is CSARRRNSYEQYF. The CDR3 region has the DNA TGCAGTGCTAGGAGGCGGAACTCCTACGAGCAGTACTTC. This chain connects TRBV20-1 to TRBJ2-7; D unresolved. The CDR3 contains 13 residues. V was shortened by 3 bases and J by 0 bases, with 9 bases between the two germline ends. Looked up from germline, CDR1 is DFQATT and CDR2 is SNEGSKA (reference sequence).

The gene calls are TRBV24-1 and TRBJ1-4, with a tentative D call TRBD1 (5 bases). Germline CDR1 is KGHDR and CDR2 is SFDVKD. The CDR3 spans 15 residues. The V gene lost 2 bases and the J gene lost 6 bases, with 12 bases spanning the gap. DNA of the CDR3: TGTGCCACCAGTGATTCGGCATTGGGGGATGAAAAACTGTTTTTT. It encodes CATSDSALGDEKLFF.

This clonotype came up a few times. The chain has TRBV5-4 and TRBJ2-2; D unresolved. Germline V gives CDR1 SGHNT, CDR2 YYREEE (reference sequence). The CDR3 is 13 amino acids. V shed 0 bases and J shed 4 bases, with 4 bases lying between them. The CDR3 spells CASSLDSTGELFF. DNA of the CDR3: TGTGCCAGCAGCTTGGACTCCACCGGGGAGCTGTTTTTT.

This chain connects TRBV6-2 or TRBV6-3 to TRBJ2-1, with 14 bases aligning to TRBD2. Germline CDR1 MNHEY, CDR2 SVGEGT. V was pared by 8 bases and J by 10 bases, with 7 bases of the junction left unmatched. The CDR3 sequence is 14 residues long. Here the CDR3 reads CASQRTSGRQEQFF. The CDR3 DNA reads TGTGCCAGCCAGAGGACTAGCGGGAGGCAGGAGCAGTTCTTC.

The rearrangement joins TRBV7-9 to TRBJ2-7; 8 bases align to TRBD1. The V gene end was trimmed by 5 bases and the J gene end by 2 bases; junction bases not matched to a gene: 5. The CDR3 has 14 residues. Looked up from germline, CDR1 is SEHNR and CDR2 is FQNEAQ (reference sequence). CDR3 protein: CASSAGTGPYEQYF. As DNA, the CDR3 is TGTGCCAGCAGCGCCGGGACAGGCCCCTACGAGCAGTACTTC. Variable domain in full (rest from reference TRBV7-9 and TRBJ2-7): DTGVSQNPRHKITKRGQNVTFRCDPISEHNRLYWYRQTLGQGPEFLTYFQNEAQLEKSRLLSDRFSAERPKGSFSTLEIQRTEQGDSAMYLCASSAGTGPYEQYFGPGTRLTVT.

This clonotype was picked up many times. The chain combines TRBV12-3 or TRBV12-4 with TRBJ2-3; D might be TRBD2 (5 bases). This CDR3 contains 16 residues. Trimming cost V 5 bases and J 0 bases, with 15 bases left between them. The CDR3 loop is CASSSGRRVSTDTQYF. The CDR3 region has the DNA TGTGCCAGCAGTAGTGGGAGAAGGGTCAGCACAGATACGCAGTATTTT.

This clonotype has ten or more counts. The chain joins TRBV7-9 to TRBJ2-3; 11 nucleotides match TRBD2. This CDR3 comprises 19 residues. CDR1 is SEHNR and CDR2 is FQNEAQ in the germline V gene (reference sequence). V trimming: 5 bases; J trimming: 0 bases; junction bases outside the gene matches: 13. The chain's CDR3 is CASSGLAGRTTLSTDTQYF. The CDR3 region has the DNA TGTGCCAGCAGCGGACTAGCGGGTAGAACCACGCTCAGCACAGATACGCAGTATTTT.

This clonotype was observed at least ten times. The genes are TRBV5-1 and TRBJ2-3; no reliable D call. CDR3 length: 14 residues. With 1 base removed from V and 2 bases from J, the gap between germline ends came to 8 bases. Germline CDR1 is SGHRS and CDR2 is YFSETQ. CDR3 bases: TGCGCCAGCAGCTTGACAGACAACACAGATACGCAGTATTTT. Protein: CASSLTDNTDTQYF.

This clonotype has a handful of counts. This sequence joins TRBV6-5 and TRBJ2-1; D might be TRBD2 (5 bases). V gave up 2 bases and J gave up 2 bases, with 10 bases separating them. There are 15 residues in the CDR3. CDR1 is MNHEY, CDR2 SVGAGI, per germline. CDR3 nucleotides: TGTGCCAGCAGTTACGAAGCGGAAACCTACAATGAGCAGTTCTTC. Protein product: CASSYEAETYNEQFF.

This clonotype was recorded many times. V is TRBV5-1 and J is TRBJ2-2, with a weak D call TRBD2 (6 bases). The V end was cut by 0 bases, the J end by 7 bases, with 10 bases between. The germline V gene has CDR1 SGHRS and CDR2 YFSETQ. The CDR3 runs to 14 residues. Written as DNA, the CDR3 is TGCGCCAGCAGCTTGGGACTAGGGGTCGGGGAGCTGTTTTTT. Protein sequence: CASSLGLGVGELFF.

The sample holds a few counts of this clonotype. The CDR3 DNA reads as TGTGCCACCAGTACCTATAGCGGGACGTACTACAATGAGCAGTTCTTC. It specifies CATSTYSGTYYNEQFF. The V and J genes are TRBV24-1 and TRBJ2-1; 8 positions match TRBD2. The trim removed 6 bases at V and 3 bases at J, leaving 9 bases unmatched. There are 16 residues in the CDR3. Germline loops: CDR1 KGHDR, CDR2 SFDVKD.

Comment on this clonotype: The junction departs from germline at one end; a sequencing error may be responsible. J is TRBJ2-7 and V is TRBV2; TRBD2 aligns across 12 bases. The CDR3 sequence is 15 residues long. CDR1 and CDR2 (germline): SNHLY, FYNNEI. CDR3 bases: TGTGCCAGCAGTGAGGGACTAGCGGGCGCCTACGAGCGGTACTTC. Its protein product is CASSEGLAGAYERYF.

V usage is TRBV20-1 and J usage is TRBJ1-5; D possibly corresponds to TRBD1 (6 bases). This CDR3 is 19 amino acids long. Trimming took 2 bases from V and 2 from J, leaving 25 bases between them. Germline CDR1 and CDR2: DFQATT and SNEGSKA (reference sequence). CDR3 loop: CSARSQRCRGGLGNQPQHF. The CDR3 nucleotides read TGCAGTGCTAGATCGCAGAGATGCAGGGGAGGGCTGGGCAATCAGCCCCAGCATTTT.

The rearrangement joins TRBV12-3 or TRBV12-4 to TRBJ1-3; unclear D gene. V gave up 2 bases and J gave up 5 bases, with 13 bases separating them. This CDR3 has 15 amino acids. Here the CDR3 DNA reads TGTGCCAGCAGTTTACGGTTCTTGATGAGAAACACCATATATTTT. This translates into CASSLRFLMRNTIYF.

This clonotype came up a few times. The V and J genes are TRBV10-3 and TRBJ2-7; no definite D call. The CDR3 loop spans 15 amino acids. V lost 1 base and J lost 7, with 17 bases in between. Germline assignment: CDR1 ENHRY and CDR2 SYGVKD. CDR3 region: CAISELGMALSEQYF. DNA of the CDR3: TGTGCCATCAGTGAGTTAGGTATGGCGTTATCAGAGCAGTACTTC.

This clonotype showed up many times. CDR3 sequence (DNA): TGTGCCAGCAGCTTAGTAGTGGGGGGCAGGGGAGAGACCCAGTACTTC. It is translated as CASSLVVGGRGETQYF. The chain combines TRBV11-2 with TRBJ2-5, with D perhaps being TRBD1 or TRBD2 (6 bases each). There are 16 residues in the CDR3. Trimming stripped 1 base from V and 4 bases from J, with 16 bases between. CDR1 is SGHAT and CDR2 is FQNNGV in the germline V gene.

The J gene is TRBJ2-3, the V gene TRBV7-2; TRBD1 matches at 7 bases. The CDR3 runs 14 residues. After removal of 3 bases from V and 4 bases from J, the junction contained 4 bases not matched to a gene. CDR1 SGHTA and CDR2 FQGNSA come from the germline V gene. The CDR3 DNA sequence: TGTGCCAGCAGCTTCGACAGGGTTGCAGATACGCAGTATTTT. Translated: CASSFDRVADTQYF.

A few counts support this clonotype. The rearrangement uses TRBV20-1 and TRBJ1-3; 7 bases map to TRBD1. Germline V gives CDR1 DFQATT, CDR2 SNEGSKA (reference sequence). This CDR3 is built from 14 residues. Unmatched junction bases numbered 8, after V lost 5 bases and J lost 4 bases. The CDR3 coding sequence is TGCAGTGCTTTCGACAAGACAGGGGGAAACACCATATATTTT. As protein: CSAFDKTGGNTIYF.

This clonotype was seen many times. The chain couples TRBV11-2 to TRBJ2-2, with 10 bases that match TRBD2. V gave up 0 bases and J gave up 5 bases; unmatched junction bases: 3. The CDR3 spans 16 residues. The germline V gene has CDR1 SGHAT and CDR2 FQNNGV. The CDR3 DNA sequence: TGTGCCAGCAGCTTAGAACTAGCGGGACTTACCGGGGAGCTGTTTTTT. This gives the protein CASSLELAGLTGELFF. Variable domain in full (rest from reference TRBV11-2 and TRBJ2-2): EAGVAQSPRYKIIEKRQSVAFWCNPISGHATLYWYQQILGQGPKLLIQFQNNGVVDDSQLPKDRFSAERLKGVDSTLKIQPAKLEDSAVYLCASSLELAGLTGELFFGEGSRLTVL.

V usage is TRBV18 and J usage is TRBJ1-2; no definite D call. CDR3 length: 13 residues. From germline, CDR1 is KGHSH and CDR2 LQKENI. The V gene lost 4 bases and the J gene lost 8 bases, with 14 bases spanning the gap. In DNA form, the CDR3 reads TGTGCCAGCTCACACCCGGATCTCGGGGGCTACACCTTC. Translated, it gives CASSHPDLGGYTF.

In regard to this clonotype: This may be a read error, as it is one base from a much larger clone. The chain combines TRBV2 with TRBJ2-7; 9 bases line up with TRBD2. The CDR3 spans 14 residues. The germline V gene encodes CDR1 SNHLY and CDR2 FYNNEI. The CDR3 here is CASSVETSGYGQYF. CDR3 sequence (DNA): TGTGCCAGCAGTGTAGAGACTAGCGGCTACGGGCAGTACTTC.

This chain uses TRBV10-2 with TRBJ1-2; D may be TRBD1 (5 bases). The V end was cut by 3 bases, the J end by 4 bases, with 18 bases between. In germline, CDR1 is WSHSY, CDR2 SAAADI. The CDR3 length is 16 residues. The CDR3 coding sequence is TGCGCCAGCAGTGAAGCTTCCGGGGCAGGTGGCTATGGCTACACCTTC. The encoded protein is CASSEASGAGGYGYTF.

In its sample, this clonotype was seen many times. V gene TRBV2 combines with J gene TRBJ2-7; TRBD2 aligns across 12 bases. J gave up 3 bases and V 6 bases, and 3 bases lay outside the gene matches. This CDR3 comprises 14 residues. Germline values: CDR1 SNHLY, CDR2 FYNNEI. The CDR3 DNA reads TGTGCCAGCAGGAGACTAGCGGGGGTCTACGAGCAGTACTTC. This gives the protein CASRRLAGVYEQYF.

This clonotype was observed at least ten times. The rearrangement links TRBV5-1 to TRBJ1-1; D perhaps matches TRBD1 (5 bases). The CDR3 totals 15 residues. V was clipped by 1 base and J by 3 bases, with 13 bases between them. From germline, CDR1 is SGHRS and CDR2 YFSETQ. This CDR3 reads CASSLIIGADTEAFF. Written as DNA, the CDR3 is TGCGCCAGCAGCTTGATAATAGGGGCGGACACTGAAGCTTTCTTT.